This entry is about one TCR beta chain. Its matching antigen is unknown. The sample belongs to a study of graft-versus-host responses after intestinal transplantation. The wider study: Those transplanted obtained multivisceral, liver-intestinal, or isolated intestinal grafts. After anti-thymocyte globulin induction, recipients took tacrolimus and steroids for about 3 years. Study conclusions and caveats: Ileal or blood samples showed some GvH clones first, and such clones were also found in recipient marrow. High graft-versus-host to host-versus-graft clonal ratios were found in allografts of patients who had graft-donor T cell macrochimerism.

V was clipped by 2 bases and J by 2 bases, with 8 bases between them. The CDR3 is 14 residues long. The germline gives CDR1 SGHVS, CDR2 FNYEAQ. TCRdb keeps only in-frame clones here, not all; method: immunoSEQ multiplex PCR. The table records tens of thousands of clones, around nine tenths of them present only once. The sample consisted of bone marrow, taken almost 750 days after intestinal transplantation. This sequence joins TRBV7-6 and TRBJ2-3; D is undetermined. This sequence was found in a human patient who received an intestinal transplant, so some T cells may come from the graft donor. CDR3: CASSLTDFTDTQYF. The CDR3 bases are TGTGCCAGCAGCTTAACAGATTTCACAGATACGCAGTATTTT.